Here is one T cell receptor (beta chain) with its context. This sample is part of a study of blood T cell repertoires in COVID-19. About the study: Samples representing acute and convalescent COVID-19 were sourced from the United States, Italy and Spain. Nucleic acid was either cDNA or gDNA, and it came from T cells, B-cell-depleted T cells, or PBMCs.

CDR3 length: 13 amino acids. Germline loops: CDR1 ENHRY, CDR2 SYGVKD. With V trimmed by 7 bases and J by 6 bases, 7 bases remained unmatched. Authors' processing steps: Nucleated cell number was recorded as an estimate derived from reference gene primer amplification. The protocol was immunoSEQ multiplex PCR, while the TCRdb copy is restricted to in-frame clones and leaves out a portion. The V and J calls and clone size were taken over from that table, and D and trimming were inferred from the DNA. The sample carries approximately 200,000 clones, approximately 82% recorded once. The clonotype was recovered from a human donor with acute or convalescent COVID-19. The donor label of this sample is uncertain. Sequenced input: peripheral blood. The chain joins TRBV10-3 to TRBJ2-7; 9 bases are a match to TRBD1. CDR3 residues: CAINGDRVSEQYF. CDR3 DNA: TGTGCCATCAACGGGGACAGGGTAAGCGAGCAGTACTTC.